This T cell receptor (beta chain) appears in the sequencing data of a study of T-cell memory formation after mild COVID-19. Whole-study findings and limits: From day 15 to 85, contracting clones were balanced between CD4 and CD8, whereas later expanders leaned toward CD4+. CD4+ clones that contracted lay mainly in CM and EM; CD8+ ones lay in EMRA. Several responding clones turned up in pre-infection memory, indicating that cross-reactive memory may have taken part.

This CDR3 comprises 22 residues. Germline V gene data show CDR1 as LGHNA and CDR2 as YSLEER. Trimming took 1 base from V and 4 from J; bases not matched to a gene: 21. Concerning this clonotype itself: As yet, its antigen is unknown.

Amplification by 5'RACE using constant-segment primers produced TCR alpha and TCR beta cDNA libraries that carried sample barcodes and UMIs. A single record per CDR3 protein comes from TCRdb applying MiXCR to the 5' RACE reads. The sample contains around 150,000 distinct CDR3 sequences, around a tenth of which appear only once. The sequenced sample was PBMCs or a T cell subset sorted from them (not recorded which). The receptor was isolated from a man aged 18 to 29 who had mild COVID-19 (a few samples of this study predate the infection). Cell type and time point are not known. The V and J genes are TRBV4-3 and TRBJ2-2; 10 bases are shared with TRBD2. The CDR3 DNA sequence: TGCGCCAGCAGCCAAGCAACCCTCAGCCTAAGCGGGGGGGCGTTGGGCACCGGGGAGCTGTTTTTT. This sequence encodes CASSQATLSLSGGALGTGELFF.